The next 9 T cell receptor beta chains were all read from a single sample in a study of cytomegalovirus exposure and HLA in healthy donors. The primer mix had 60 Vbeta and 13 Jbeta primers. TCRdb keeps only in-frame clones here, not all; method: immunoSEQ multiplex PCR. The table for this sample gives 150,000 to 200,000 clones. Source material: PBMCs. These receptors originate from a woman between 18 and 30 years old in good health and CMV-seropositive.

The CDR3 region is CASSLGTGYYNEQFF. CDR3 nucleotides: TGTGCCAGCAGCTTGGGGACTGGATACTACAATGAGCAGTTCTTC. This chain links TRBV5-4 with TRBJ2-1, with a tentative D call TRBD2 (5 bases). This CDR3 comprises 15 residues. Trimming pared 0 bases from V and 3 bases from J, leaving 10 bases between. In germline, CDR1 is SGHNT, CDR2 YYREEE (reference sequence).

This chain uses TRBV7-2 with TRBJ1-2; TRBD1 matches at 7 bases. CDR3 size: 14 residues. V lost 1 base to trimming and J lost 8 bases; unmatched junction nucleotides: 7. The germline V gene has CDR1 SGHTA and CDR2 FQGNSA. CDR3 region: CASSLVGGDGGYTF. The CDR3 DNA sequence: TGTGCCAGCAGCTTAGTAGGGGGCGATGGAGGCTACACCTTC.

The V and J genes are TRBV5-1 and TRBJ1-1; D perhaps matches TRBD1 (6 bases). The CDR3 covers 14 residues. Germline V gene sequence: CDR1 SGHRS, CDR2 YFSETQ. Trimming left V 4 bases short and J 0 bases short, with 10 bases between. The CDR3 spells CASSADRMNTEAFF. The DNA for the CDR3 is TGCGCCAGCAGCGCAGACAGGATGAACACTGAAGCTTTCTTT.

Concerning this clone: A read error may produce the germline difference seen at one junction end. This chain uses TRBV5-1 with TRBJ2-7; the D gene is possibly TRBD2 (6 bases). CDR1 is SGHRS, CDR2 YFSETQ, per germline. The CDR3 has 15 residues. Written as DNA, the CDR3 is TGCGCCAGCAGCTCGGCCGGGGGAAGTTCCTGCGAGCAGTACTTC. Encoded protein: CASSSAGGSSCEQYF.

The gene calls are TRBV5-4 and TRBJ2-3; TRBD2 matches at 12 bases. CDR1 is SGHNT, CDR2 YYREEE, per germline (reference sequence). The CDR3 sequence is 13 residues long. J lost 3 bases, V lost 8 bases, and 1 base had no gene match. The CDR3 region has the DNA TGTGCCAGTGGACTAGCGGGGACAGATACGCAGTATTTT. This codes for CASGLAGTDTQYF.

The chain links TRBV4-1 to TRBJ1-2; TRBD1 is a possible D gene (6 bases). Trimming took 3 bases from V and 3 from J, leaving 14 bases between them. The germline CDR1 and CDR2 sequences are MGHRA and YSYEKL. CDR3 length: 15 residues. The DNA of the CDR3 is TGCGCCAGCAGCCAGGTCCGAGGGGGGGACTATGGCTACACCTTC. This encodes CASSQVRGGDYGYTF.

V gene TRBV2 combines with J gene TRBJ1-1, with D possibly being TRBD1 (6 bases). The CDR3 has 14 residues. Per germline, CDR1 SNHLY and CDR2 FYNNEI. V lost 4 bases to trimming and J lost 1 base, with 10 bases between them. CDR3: CASSGEGGNTEAFF. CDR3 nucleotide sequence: TGTGCCAGCAGTGGGGAAGGGGGGAACACTGAAGCTTTCTTT.

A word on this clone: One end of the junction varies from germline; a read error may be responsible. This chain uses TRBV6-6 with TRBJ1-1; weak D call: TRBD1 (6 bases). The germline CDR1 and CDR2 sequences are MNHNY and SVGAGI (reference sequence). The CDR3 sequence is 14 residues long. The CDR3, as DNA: TGTGCCAGCAGTTACTCGTCGACAGGTGAAGAGGTAGGGTTT. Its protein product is CASSYSSTGEEVGF.

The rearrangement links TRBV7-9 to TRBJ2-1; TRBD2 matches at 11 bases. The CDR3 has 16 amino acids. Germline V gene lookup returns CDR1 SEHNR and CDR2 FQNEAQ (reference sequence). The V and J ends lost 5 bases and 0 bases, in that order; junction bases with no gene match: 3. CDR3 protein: CASSLSGGVSYNEQFF. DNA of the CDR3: TGTGCCAGCAGCCTTAGCGGGGGGGTCTCCTACAATGAGCAGTTCTTC.